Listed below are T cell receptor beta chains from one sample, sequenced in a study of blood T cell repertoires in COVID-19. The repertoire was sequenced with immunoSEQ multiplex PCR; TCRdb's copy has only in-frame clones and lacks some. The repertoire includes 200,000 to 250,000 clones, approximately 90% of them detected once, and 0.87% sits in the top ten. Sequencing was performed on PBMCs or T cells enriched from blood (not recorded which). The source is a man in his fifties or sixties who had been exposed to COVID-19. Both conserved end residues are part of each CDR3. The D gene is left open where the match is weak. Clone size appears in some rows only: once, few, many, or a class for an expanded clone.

CASSLRGSETQYF | TGTGCCAGCAGCTTGAGAGGGTCGGAGACCCAGTACTTC | . | TRBJ2-5 | TRBV5-6 | .
CASKEGRRGNTQYF | TGTGCCAGCAAAGAAGGTAGAAGAGGGAATACGCAGTATTTT | . | TRBJ2-3 | TRBV6-5 | .
CASSRSGTISYEQYF | TGTGCCAGCAGCAGATCCGGGACTATCTCCTACGAGCAGTACTTC | . | TRBJ2-7 | TRBV11-1 | TRBD2
CATEARRADYGYTF | TGTGCCACCGAAGCCCGGCGGGCAGACTATGGCTACACCTTC | . | TRBJ1-2 | TRBV6-5 | .
CASSFPSGTRYTGELFF | TGTGCCAGCAGTTTCCCCTCCGGGACTAGATACACCGGGGAGCTGTTTTTT | . | TRBJ2-2 | TRBV27 | TRBD2
CASSQNRGRNYGYTF | TGTGCCAGCAGTCAGAATAGGGGGAGAAACTATGGCTACACCTTC | . | TRBJ1-2 | TRBV28 | .
CASSLTGGNEQFF | TGCGCCAGCAGCCTAACCGGGGGGAATGAGCAGTTCTTC | . | TRBJ2-1 | TRBV5-1 | TRBD2
CASSVAFGGGGGETQYF | TGTGCCAGCAGCGTAGCTTTCGGGGGCGGGGGAGGAGAGACCCAGTACTTC | . | TRBJ2-5 | TRBV9 | .
CASSIQVAYQPQHF | TGTGCCAGTAGTATTCAGGTGGCGTATCAGCCCCAGCATTTT | . | TRBJ1-5 | TRBV19 | .
CAISEYRGDNEQFF | TGTGCCATCAGTGAGTACAGGGGGGACAATGAGCAGTTCTTC | . | TRBJ2-1 | TRBV10-3 | TRBD1
CASRSGTGTSYEQYF | TGTGCCAGCAGGTCCGGGACAGGGACCTCCTACGAGCAGTACTTC | once | TRBJ2-7 | TRBV5-4 | TRBD1
CATSTRRETQYF | TGTGCCACCTCGACTAGAAGGGAGACCCAGTACTTC | . | TRBJ2-5 | TRBV2 | .
CASSLAILQGNEQFF | TGTGCCAGCAGCTTAGCGATCCTACAGGGTAATGAGCAGTTCTTC | . | TRBJ2-1 | TRBV7-9 | .
CASSVLGRGQETQYF | TGTGCCAGCAGCGTTTTGGGGCGGGGACAAGAGACCCAGTACTTC | once | TRBJ2-5 | TRBV9 | .
CASSVLRDLGYTF | TGTGCCAGTAGTGTCCTCAGGGACTTGGGCTACACCTTC | few | TRBJ1-2 | TRBV19 | .
CASSIRGSEKLFF | TGTGCCAGTAGTATCCGGGGGAGTGAAAAACTGTTTTTT | . | TRBJ1-4 | TRBV19 | .
CATSEPDTGELFF | TGTGCCACCAGTGAACCGGACACCGGGGAGCTGTTTTTT | . | TRBJ2-2 | TRBV24-1 | .
CASSLDVDRAGGYGYTF | TGCGCCAGCAGCTTGGATGTGGACAGGGCAGGAGGATATGGCTACACCTTC | . | TRBJ1-2 | TRBV5-1 | TRBD1
CASKTGGGYGYTF | TGTGCCAGTAAGACAGGGGGCGGCTATGGCTACACCTTC | few | TRBJ1-2 | TRBV19 | TRBD1
CASSRPRQDLFSVQPQHF | TGTGCCAGTAGTAGACCGCGACAGGATCTTTTCTCTGTTCAGCCCCAGCATTTT | . | TRBJ1-5 | TRBV19 | .
CASSLTGERGYTF | TGTGCCAGCAGCCTGACAGGGGAGCGTGGCTACACCTTC | once | TRBJ1-2 | TRBV7-2 | TRBD1
CASSFRRDTVQYF | TGTGCCAGCAGTTTCCGCCGGGACACTGTGCAGTACTTC | . | TRBJ2-7 | TRBV27 | .
CASSLTGTTNEKLFF | TGCGCCAGCAGCTTAACGGGTACAACTAATGAAAAACTGTTTTTT | . | TRBJ1-4 | TRBV5-1 | .
CASSAASGAGELFF | TGTGCCAGCAGTGCCGCGAGCGGAGCCGGGGAGCTGTTTTTT | . | TRBJ2-2 | TRBV2 | .
CASRLAGLTGELFF | TGCGCCAGCAGACTAGCGGGGCTAACCGGGGAGCTGTTTTTT | . | TRBJ2-2 | TRBV5-1 | TRBD2
CASSSGLANTGELFF | TGTGCCAGCAGCTCAGGACTAGCAAACACCGGGGAGCTGTTTTTT | . | TRBJ2-2 | TRBV3-1/TRBV3-2 | TRBD2